Listed here is a single T cell receptor beta chain. Its target is not known. The junction differs from germline at one of its ends, possibly a read error. The CDR3 length is 16 residues. Germline V gives CDR1 MNHEY, CDR2 SMNVEV (reference sequence). TCRdb passed the reads through MiXCR, listing each CDR3 protein once. The repertoire holds around 530,000 distinct CDR3 sequences, with approximately 15% as singletons. The sample comes from a study of T cell repertoires in cytomegalovirus infection. The wider study: Evidence of both CMV infection and a matching HLA type came from public TCR beta signatures. Broader study findings: Clonotypes of TCR beta that were HLA-C-restricted and CMV-specific dominated the ex vivo response. Identification of carriers of CMV plus the relevant HLA was performed using cumulative public TCR beta family frequency.

V gene TRBV27 combines with J gene TRBJ2-7, with TRBD2 identical over 15 bases. The sample taken for sequencing was CD8+ T cells from PBMCs. This TCR came from a human donor in good health (CMV status not recorded). Some clones in this sample may be carry-over from other donors' samples. The CDR3 spells CASSFSVLGLAGGQYF. CDR3 DNA: TGTGCAAGCAGTTTCTCTGTATTGGGACTAGCGGGAGGGCAGTACTTC.